A single sample is the source of the 19 T cell receptor beta chains below, sequenced in a study of Graves' ophthalmopathy and Graves' hyperthyroidism. TCR beta CDR3 regions were amplified from RNA transcripts. The first round was an RT-PCR with HTBI primers, and the second round was a multiplex PCR. MiXCR, applied by TCRdb to the multiplex PCR reads, yields one record per CDR3 protein. The table shows hundreds of thousands of distinct CDR3 sequences, with about 21% occurring only once. The material sequenced was peripheral blood. These receptors came from a woman between 18 and 30 years old with stable Graves' hyperthyroidism.

This clonotype was seen repeatedly, ten times or more. The chain combines TRBV10-1 with TRBJ2-7; D uncertain. This CDR3 has 11 residues. V dropped 2 bases and J dropped 6 bases, with 5 bases sitting between them. Per germline, CDR1 WNHNN and CDR2 SYGVQD (reference sequence). CDR3 nucleotides: TGCGCCAGCAGTGAGGACGGCGAGCAGTACTTC. It specifies CASSEDGEQYF.

This clonotype was seen many times. This chain links TRBV7-9 with TRBJ2-7; D is unclear. V lost 4 bases to trimming and J lost 7 bases, with 14 bases between them. The CDR3 sequence is 13 residues long. Germline V gives CDR1 SEHNR, CDR2 FQNEAQ (reference sequence). CDR3 amino acids: CASSSRLAEEQYF. The CDR3 coding sequence is TGTGCCAGCAGCTCCCGACTGGCTGAGGAGCAGTACTTC.

At least ten counts were recorded for this clonotype. The chain uses TRBV18 and TRBJ2-7; 8 bases fit TRBD1. This CDR3 comprises 12 residues. Germline V gene lookup returns CDR1 KGHSH and CDR2 LQKENI. Unmatched junction bases numbered 7, after V lost 9 bases and J lost 6 bases. The CDR3 sequence: CARTRDRPEQYF. The CDR3 coding sequence is TGTGCCAGGACCCGGGACAGGCCCGAGCAGTACTTC.

The sample holds many counts of this clonotype. J is TRBJ2-5 and V is TRBV20-1; 10 bases match TRBD1. From germline, CDR1 is DFQATT and CDR2 SNEGSKA (reference sequence). V was pared by 8 bases and J by 2 bases, with 8 bases of the junction left unmatched. This CDR3 spans 14 amino acids. The CDR3 DNA follows: TGCAGTACGACAGGGGGCGCGGCGCAAGAGACCCAGTACTTC. As protein: CSTTGGAAQETQYF.

Here the CDR3 DNA reads TGTGCCAGCAGGGAGACAGGGTCGGGGGAGACCCAGTACTTC. Amino acids: CASRETGSGETQYF. The chain uses TRBV28 and TRBJ2-5; the match to TRBD1 covers 7 bases. The V gene's germline CDR1 is MDHEN and CDR2 SYDVKM. V shed 6 bases and J 5 bases; nucleotides not matched to a gene: 9. The CDR3 runs 14 residues.

The chain carries TRBV24-1 and TRBJ2-7; D call uncertain. Germline lookup yields CDR1 KGHDR and CDR2 SFDVKD. The CDR3 contains 14 residues. Trimming took 3 bases from V and 2 from J, leaving 10 bases between them. CDR3 in DNA: TGTGCCACCAGTGATGTGACAAAGACCTACGAGCAGTACTTC. Protein: CATSDVTKTYEQYF.

CDR3 sequence: CASSLGEDIQYF. The CDR3 DNA follows: TGTGCCAGCAGCTTGGGGGAGGACATTCAGTACTTC. The rearrangement uses TRBV11-2 and TRBJ2-4; TRBD2 might be the D (6 bases). Trimming pared 3 bases from V and 8 bases from J, leaving 8 bases between. Germline-derived CDR1 and CDR2 are SGHAT and FQNNGV. CDR3 length: 12 residues.

This clonotype was found many times. This rearrangement joins TRBV27 to TRBJ1-5, with D possibly TRBD1 on 6 matching bases. This CDR3 region has 13 residues. The germline CDR1 and CDR2 sequences are MNHEY and SMNVEV (reference sequence). V was trimmed by 5 bases and J by 3 bases, leaving 8 bases between them. CDR3 residues: CASSRDNNQPQHF. The CDR3 nucleotides read TGTGCCAGCAGTCGGGACAACAATCAGCCCCAGCATTTT.

As to this clonotype: A much larger clone differs by one base, so this may be a read error. The rearrangement links TRBV5-8 to TRBJ1-5; 7 nucleotides match TRBD1. J lost 6 bases, V lost 3 bases, and 6 bases had no gene match. CDR1 SGHTS and CDR2 YDEGEE come from the germline V gene. The CDR3 covers 14 residues. The CDR3 bases are TGTGCCAGCAGCTCGGGCAGGGGGTTTCAGCCCCAGCATTTT. As protein: CASSSGRGFQPQHF.

This chain joins TRBV18 and TRBJ1-6, with 8 nucleotides matching TRBD1. The CDR3 totals 14 residues. V was pared by 5 bases and J by 11 bases, with 8 bases of the junction left unmatched. Per the germline V gene, CDR1 is KGHSH and CDR2 is LQKENI. The CDR3 DNA reads TGTGCCAGCTCAGGGGGACAGGCCCGTGCACCCCTCCACTTT. It encodes CASSGGQARAPLHF.

This clonotype was recorded many times. The chain is built from TRBV27 and TRBJ1-2; tentative D call: TRBD1 (5 bases). The CDR3 contains 14 residues. The germline V gene has CDR1 MNHEY and CDR2 SMNVEV (reference sequence). V gave up 4 bases and J gave up 4 bases, with 13 bases separating them. CDR3 DNA sequence: TGTGCCAGCAGTTCCACAGGTCTTGGCTATGGCTACACCTTC. Its protein product is CASSSTGLGYGYTF.

This chain links TRBV9 with TRBJ2-5; D gene unclear. V lost 0 bases, J lost 4 bases, and 4 bases lay in between. Germline assignment: CDR1 SGDLS and CDR2 YYNGEE. The CDR3 runs to 12 residues. In DNA, the CDR3 is TGTGCCAGCAGCGTAGATCTAGAGACCCAGTACTTC. Protein sequence: CASSVDLETQYF.

The chain carries TRBV28 and TRBJ1-1; no definite D call. Germline CDR1 reads MDHEN; CDR2 reads SYDVKM. The CDR3 totals 15 residues. Trimming removed 7 bases from V and 2 bases from J, with 17 bases in between. The CDR3 DNA reads as TGTGCCAGCATCACCCCGGGAAATGGAAACACTGAAGCTTTCTTT. Translating it yields CASITPGNGNTEAFF.

This clonotype has a count of ten or more. This rearrangement joins TRBV14 to TRBJ1-1; a possible D gene is TRBD1 (5 bases). Germline V gives CDR1 SGHDN, CDR2 FVKESK. Trimming pared 1 base from V and 5 bases from J, leaving 5 bases between. CDR3 length equals 12 residues. In DNA form, the CDR3 reads TGTGCCAGCAGCCAAGCAGGGACTGAAGCTTTCTTT. Translation: CASSQAGTEAFF.

This clonotype was seen many times. The V call is TRBV15, the J call TRBJ1-1, with no clear D. Germline V gene lookup returns CDR1 LNHNV and CDR2 YYDKDF (reference sequence). Trimming took off 0 bases at V and 5 bases at J, with 13 bases between the two ends. This CDR3 has 15 residues. CDR3 nucleotides: TGTGCCACCAGCAGAGATAGAGGGTTTCGGACTGAAGCTTTCTTT. This gives the protein CATSRDRGFRTEAFF.

This clonotype was seen at least ten times. The rearrangement uses TRBV20-1 and TRBJ2-7; unclear D gene. The CDR3 is 15 amino acids. Per the germline V gene, CDR1 is DFQATT and CDR2 is SNEGSKA (reference sequence). V was clipped by 1 base and J by 3 bases, with 16 bases between them. CDR3 in amino acids: CSARGGAGEVYEQYF. The CDR3 nucleotides are TGCAGTGCTAGAGGAGGAGCAGGAGAGGTCTACGAGCAGTACTTC.

This chain links TRBV19 with TRBJ1-1; D possibly corresponds to TRBD1 (6 bases). V lost 8 bases and J lost 5, with 18 bases in between. Germline CDR1 LNHDA, CDR2 SQIVND (reference sequence). This CDR3 has 14 amino acids. This CDR3 is CASGTTGRGTEAFF. The CDR3 DNA reads TGTGCCAGTGGTACAACAGGGCGGGGGACTGAAGCTTTCTTT.

This clonotype showed up just once. The chain couples TRBV6-1 to TRBJ2-7; TRBD2 aligns across 10 bases. With V trimmed by 6 bases and J by 4 bases, 9 bases remained unmatched. The CDR3 is 15 amino acids. Germline V gene data show CDR1 as MNHNS and CDR2 as SASEGT. CDR3: CASRGFSGGPYEQYF. DNA for the CDR3: TGTGCCAGCAGAGGATTTAGCGGGGGGCCTTACGAGCAGTACTTC.

This clonotype was found many times. V and J are TRBV15 and TRBJ2-5; perhaps D is TRBD1 or TRBD2 (5 bases each). The CDR3 is 16 amino acids. V lost 0 bases and J 2 bases, leaving 13 bases between the germline ends. Germline V gene sequence: CDR1 LNHNV, CDR2 YYDKDF (reference sequence). The CDR3 sequence: CATSRDRPGRQETQYF. The DNA for the CDR3 is TGTGCCACCAGCAGAGATCGGCCAGGGAGACAAGAGACCCAGTACTTC.